The entry below gives a single TCR beta chain sequence along with its context. Repertoires were generated with immunoSEQ multiplex PCR, while TCRdb's copy carries only in-frame clones and drops some. Here the sample spans under 85,000 clones, roughly 94% being singletons. The data stem from a study of technical replicates of blood from a few donors. The germline CDR1 and CDR2 sequences are MNHNS and SASEGT. The CDR3 covers 16 residues. V was cut by 4 bases and J by 1 base, with 15 bases left in between. The genes are TRBV6-1 and TRBJ2-3; possible D gene TRBD1, 6 bases. This clonotype was sampled from a human donor in good health. Sequencing was carried out using T cells isolated from PBMCs. Written as DNA, the CDR3 is TGTGCCAGCAGTGGCAGCAGGGGAAGGGGCACAGATACGCAGTATTTT. This sequence encodes CASSGSRGRGTDTQYF.